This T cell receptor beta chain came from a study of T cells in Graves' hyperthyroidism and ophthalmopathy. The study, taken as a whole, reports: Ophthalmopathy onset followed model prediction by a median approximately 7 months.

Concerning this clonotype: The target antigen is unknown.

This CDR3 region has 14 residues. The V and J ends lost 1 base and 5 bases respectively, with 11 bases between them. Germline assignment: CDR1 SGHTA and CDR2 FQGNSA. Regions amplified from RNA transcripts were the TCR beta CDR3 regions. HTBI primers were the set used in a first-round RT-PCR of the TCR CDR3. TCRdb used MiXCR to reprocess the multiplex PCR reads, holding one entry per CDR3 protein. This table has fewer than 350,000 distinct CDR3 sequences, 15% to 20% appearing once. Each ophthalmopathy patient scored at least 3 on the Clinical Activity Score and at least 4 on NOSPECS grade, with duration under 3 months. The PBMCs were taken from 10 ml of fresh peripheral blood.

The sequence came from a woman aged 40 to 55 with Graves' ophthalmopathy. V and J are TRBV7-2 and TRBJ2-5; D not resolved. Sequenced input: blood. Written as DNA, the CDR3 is TGTGCCAGCAGCTTAGTTGGAGCTCCCGAGACCCAGTACTTC. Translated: CASSLVGAPETQYF.